A single sample gave rise to the 14 T cell receptor beta chains below, sequenced in a study of blood T cell repertoires in COVID-19 (dated by TCRdb to 2020 to 2022). The library was obtained by the immunoSEQ multiplex PCR assay. In its TCRdb copy, this immuneACCESS table keeps in-frame sequences only and misses some clones. Where compared with another copy, unresolved V genes explain less than half of these, and the others have no known cause. For this sample there are under 85,000 clones; around 83% appear just once. The top ten clones comprise 35% to 40% of the sample. Material for sequencing was peripheral blood. These receptors originate from an elderly man with active or convalescent COVID-19.

This clone was picked up one time. The chain has TRBV24-1 and TRBJ2-3, with TRBD1 matching 9 bases. Germline V gene lookup returns CDR1 KGHDR and CDR2 SFDVKD. V shed 3 bases, J shed 2 bases, and the junction held 5 bases outside the gene matches. CDR3 size: 16 residues. CDR3 in amino acids: CATSDNRQGVTDTQYF. The CDR3 DNA reads as TGTGCCACCAGTGATAACCGACAGGGGGTCACAGATACGCAGTATTTT.

This rearrangement joins TRBV18 to TRBJ1-3; D gene ambiguous. Germline CDR1 reads KGHSH; CDR2 reads LQKENI. The germline V and J ends were trimmed by 5 bases and 9 bases, with 11 bases remaining between them. CDR3 length: 12 residues. CDR3 coding DNA: TGTGCCAGCTCAGCGGATCGGAGCACCATATATTTT. It is translated as CASSADRSTIYF. Complete variable domain (other parts from reference TRBV18 and TRBJ1-3): NAGVMQNPRHLVRRRGQEARLRCSPMKGHSHVYWYRQLPEEGLKFMVYLQKENIIDESGMPKERFSAEFPKEGPSILRIQQVVRGDSAAYFCASSADRSTIYFGEGSWLTVV.

The V and J genes are TRBV6-1 and TRBJ1-2; TRBD1 matches at 8 bases. Trimming removed 2 bases from V and 6 bases from J; junction bases left unmatched: 2. The length of the CDR3 is 13 residues. Germline CDR1 and CDR2: MNHNS and SASEGT. CDR3 nucleotides: TGTGCCAGCAGTGAATGGACAGGGAATGGCTACACCTTC. It is translated as CASSEWTGNGYTF.

This clone occurred a few times. The genes are TRBV28 and TRBJ2-1; TRBD2 might be the D (5 bases). The CDR3 covers 14 residues. The V gene's germline CDR1 is MDHEN and CDR2 SYDVKM. V dropped 2 bases and J dropped 5 bases, with 10 bases sitting between them. CDR3 sequence: CASSLGGQNNEQFF. DNA for the CDR3: TGTGCCAGCAGTTTAGGCGGGCAGAACAATGAGCAGTTCTTC.

The V call is TRBV11-2, the J call TRBJ1-1; a weak D match, TRBD1 (5 bases). The CDR3 extends over 15 amino acids. The germline CDR1 and CDR2 sequences are SGHAT and FQNNGV. Trimming left V 3 bases short and J 0 bases short, with 11 bases between. CDR3 region: CASSLTDQLNTEAFF. The CDR3 coding sequence is TGTGCCAGCAGCTTGACAGATCAACTGAACACTGAAGCTTTCTTT.

This clone showed up just a few times. The V and J genes are TRBV28 and TRBJ1-1; D not certain. V lost 3 bases to trimming and J lost 3 bases, with 11 bases between them. The germline V gene has CDR1 MDHEN and CDR2 SYDVKM. There are 14 residues in the CDR3. Here the CDR3 DNA reads TGTGCCAGCAGTTTCTCCACAGCGGACACTGAAGCTTTCTTT. Protein product: CASSFSTADTEAFF. The whole variable domain, remainder taken from reference TRBV28 and TRBJ1-1, is DVKVTQSSRYLVKRTGEKVFLECVQDMDHENMFWYRQDPGLGLRLIYFSYDVKMKEKGDIPEGYSVSREKKERFSLILESASTNQTSMYLCASSFSTADTEAFFGQGTRLTVV.

V gene TRBV6-6 combines with J gene TRBJ1-6; D is unclear. Germline CDR1 and CDR2: MNHNY and SVGAGI (reference sequence). Trimming took 0 bases from V and 8 from J, leaving 8 bases between them. There are 14 residues in the CDR3. CDR3 sequence: CASSYSFRDSPLHF. The CDR3 DNA is TGTGCCAGCAGTTACTCTTTCCGTGATTCACCCCTCCACTTT.

This clone was picked up a small number of times. The gene calls are TRBV15 and TRBJ1-5; D might be TRBD1 (5 bases). The CDR3 runs to 14 residues. Germline V lookup: CDR1 LNHNV, CDR2 YYDKDF (reference sequence). V was pared by 3 bases and J by 9 bases, with 15 bases between. CDR3 in amino acids: CATSSATGLRPQHF. The CDR3 DNA is TGTGCCACCAGCAGTGCTACAGGCCTGAGGCCCCAGCATTTT.

The J gene is TRBJ2-1, the V gene TRBV6-5, with D maybe TRBD2 (5 bases). The CDR3 length is 14 residues. Per germline, CDR1 MNHEY and CDR2 SVGAGI. V was clipped by 6 bases and J by 6 bases, with 15 bases between them. The CDR3 sequence: CASRPPERLNEQFF. Written as DNA, the CDR3 is TGTGCCAGCAGGCCCCCTGAGCGGCTCAATGAGCAGTTCTTC.

The chain joins TRBV18 to TRBJ2-1; 9 bases align to TRBD2. The CDR3 contains 15 residues. The V gene's germline CDR1 is KGHSH and CDR2 LQKENI. V was clipped by 2 bases and J by 4 bases; unmatched bases: 3. The CDR3 is CASSPRTSAYNEQFF. CDR3 sequence (DNA): TGTGCCAGCTCACCAAGGACTAGCGCTTACAATGAGCAGTTCTTC. The whole variable domain, remainder taken from reference TRBV18 and TRBJ2-1, is NAGVMQNPRHLVRRRGQEARLRCSPMKGHSHVYWYRQLPEEGLKFMVYLQKENIIDESGMPKERFSAEFPKEGPSILRIQQVVRGDSAAYFCASSPRTSAYNEQFFGPGTRLTVL.

The chain has TRBV11-2 and TRBJ2-1, with 8 bases fitting TRBD2. Germline assignment: CDR1 SGHAT and CDR2 FQNNGV. The CDR3 is 15 amino acids. The V and J ends lost 1 base and 4 bases, in that order; junction bases with no gene match: 3. CDR3 protein: CASSLAGGPYNEQFF. The DNA for the CDR3 is TGTGCCAGCAGCTTAGCGGGAGGGCCATACAATGAGCAGTTCTTC.

The chain carries TRBV21-1 and TRBJ1-4. TRBV21-1 is labeled a pseudogene. The length of the CDR3 is 15 residues. CDR3 DNA: TGTGCCAGCAGCAAAGCTCCCGGGATTAATGAAAAACTGTTTTTT. This encodes CASSKAPGINEKLFF.

The chain couples TRBV28 to TRBJ1-5; 11 bases fit TRBD1. Unmatched junction bases numbered 5, after V lost 2 bases and J lost 5 bases. This CDR3 is 16 amino acids long. The V gene's germline CDR1 is MDHEN and CDR2 SYDVKM. The CDR3 bases are TGTGCCAGCAGTTTACCGTGGACAGGGGGCCATCAGCCCCAGCATTTT. As protein: CASSLPWTGGHQPQHF. Supplemented by reference TRBV28 and TRBJ1-5, the full variable domain reads DVKVTQSSRYLVKRTGEKVFLECVQDMDHENMFWYRQDPGLGLRLIYFSYDVKMKEKGDIPEGYSVSREKKERFSLILESASTNQTSMYLCASSLPWTGGHQPQHFGDGTRLSIL.

V gene TRBV29-1 combines with J gene TRBJ2-3, with TRBD2 matching 9 bases. The CDR3 extends over 16 amino acids. Trimming took 4 bases from V and 3 from J; bases not matched to a gene: 11. The germline V gene has CDR1 SQVTM and CDR2 ANQGSEA. The CDR3 reads CSVVVIAGVGTDTQYF. The CDR3 region has the DNA TGCAGCGTTGTGGTTATAGCGGGGGTGGGTACAGATACGCAGTATTTT.